A few counts support the clone carrying this T cell receptor (beta chain). Its antigen is unidentified. This record belongs to a study of beta chain features in type 1 diabetes. Sequencing targeted expressed TCRB transcripts, as all isolated RNA had been reverse transcribed. TCRdb keeps only in-frame clones here, not all; method: immunoSEQ multiplex PCR. The sample lists 300,000 to 350,000 clones, about 14% occurring once. Study-wide results and limits: Type 1 diabetes patients showed a moderate but significant shortening of TCRB CDR3s in all four CD4+ subsets.

The CDR3 length is 16 residues. Germline loops: CDR1 LGHNA, CDR2 YNFKEQ. The V gene lost 1 base and the J gene lost 5 bases, with 15 bases spanning the gap. The chain links TRBV4-2 to TRBJ2-4; a possible D gene is TRBD1 (5 bases). This sequence was found in a woman aged 18-30 years with type 1 diabetes. Material for sequencing was naive CD4+ T cells from blood. CDR3 coding DNA: TGTGCCAGCAGCCAAGCCCTTGGGGCGCGTCAAAACATTCAGTACTTC. Amino acids: CASSQALGARQNIQYF.